The clone carrying this T cell receptor beta chain was counted a few times. Its antigen is as yet unknown. The CDR3 contains 15 residues. V lost 5 bases to trimming and J lost 0 bases, with 12 bases between them. Rearranged V-D-J TRB sequences were amplified with a mixed TRB-A/B primer pool. TCRdb passed the multiplex PCR reads through MiXCR, listing each CDR3 protein once. The table lists about 12,000 distinct CDR3 sequences, just over 30% of them singletons. The sample originates from a study of T cell repertoires in aging, cancer and after chemotherapy. Regarding the study as a whole: These repertoire data do not allow conclusions about immunological memory after chemotherapy.

Peripheral blood genomic DNA, not sorted cells or RNA, was the template. Sample: blood. This TCR was sampled from a human donor in good health. The donor label of this sample is uncertain. V gene TRBV12-3 or TRBV12-4 combines with J gene TRBJ2-3; TRBD1 is a possible D gene (6 bases). CDR3 amino acids: CASSPDRTSTDTQYF. DNA for the CDR3: TGTGCCAGCAGTCCCGACAGGACTAGCACAGATACGCAGTATTTT.